This TCR beta chain is from a study of a mutant IDH1 vaccine in newly diagnosed glioma. Overall study context: Vaccines were first given 4-6 weeks after radiotherapy alone, or with temozolomide cycles.

Time point defined: week 35, safety follow-up. Vaccination used 300 ug of mutant IDH1 20-mer peptide per dose, with topical imiquimod. Each tumor in the donors was a new WHO grade 3 or 4 astrocytoma, IDH1-mutant and ATRX-lost. V lost 4 bases to trimming and J lost 6 bases, with 14 bases between them. Germline lookup yields CDR1 SGHDT and CDR2 YYEEEE. This CDR3 has 13 residues. Comments on this clone: The target antigen is unknown.

Clones were read by immunoSEQ multiplex PCR, and TCRdb kept only the in-frame ones, dropping some. This sample yields tens of thousands of clones, of which around four fifths are seen a single time; about 11% belongs to the top ten. The rearrangement uses TRBV5-6 and TRBJ2-7; D gene uncertain. The specimen was PBMCs, collected from a glioma patient whose treatment included an IDH1 peptide vaccine. The TCR sequence derives from a woman between 40 and 50 years old with glioma. CDR3 in DNA: TGTGCCAGCAGCCCCCGGCCCCTCTCCGAGCAGTACTTC. Its protein is CASSPRPLSEQYF.